This T cell receptor beta chain originates from a study of CXCR3-negative and CXCR3-positive naive CD8 T cells (dated by TCRdb to between 2017 and 2020). For the study in its entirety: In total, 110 million to 150 million TRB reads were obtained, corresponding to roughly 1.5 +/- 0.3 million reads per library. The diversity and physicochemical repertoire analyses included about a dozen donors pooled from two independent experiments. The TRBV-TRBJ cluster analysis covered naive subsets from five or six donors and memory cells from 3 donors. The paper as a whole reports these results and caveats: Both naive subsets had comparably high repertoire diversity, while memory CD8+ T cells had much lower repertoire diversity. TRB CDR3s from CXCR3-positive naive cells showed higher hydrophobicity (lower Kidera factor 4), lower energy, and higher strength and volume indices than CXCR3-negative naive cells. Surface CD5, linked to self-reactivity in mice, was comparable between naive subsets; TCR interaction strength was therefore also inferred from TRB CDR3 physicochemical properties. Similar TRBV-TRBJ usage was shown by naive CXCR3-negative and CXCR3-positive cells from the same donor, whereas distinct patterns were shown by memory cells. Freshly isolated PBMCs were used for most assays because CXCR3 expression partially decreased after cryopreservation.

For every CD8+ T cell subset, over 250,000 cells were flow-sorted straight into RLT lysis buffer, and each subset was sorted in triplicate. To keep memory contaminants out, a stringent definition of naive CD8+ T cells was applied: CD45RO-CCR7+CD27+CD95-. Standard density gradient centrifugation was used to isolate peripheral blood mononuclear cells from buffy coats. A FACSAria III was used to flow-sort naive CD8+ T cells into CXCR3-negative and CXCR3-positive populations. Total RNA was extracted from sorted cells with an RNeasy Mini Kit. Regarding this clonotype: It has no known antigen specificity.

The instrument given in TCRdb is NextSeq 550. The Human TCR Profiling Kit (MiLaboratory) was used to prepare UMI-labeled 5' RACE TRB cDNA libraries. cDNA synthesis used the entire amount of extracted RNA, and PCR amplification then used the entire amount of cDNA produced. Libraries were prepared in parallel with an identical number of PCR cycles. The paper's data handling went like this. MIGEC and MiXCR extracted about 53,000 +/- 10,000 unique UMI-labeled TRB cDNA molecules per library, requiring at least two reads per UMI. An average of approximately 40,000 +/- 10,000 functional in-frame TRB CDR3 nucleotide clonotypes without stop codons was found per library. After each sample was downsampled to 5000 UMI-labeled TRB molecules, VDJtools was used to calculate diversity metrics such as normalized Shannon-Wiener and Chao1. VDJtools computed clonotype-size-weighted physicochemical properties of the central five CDR3 residues: interaction energy, strength, volume and Kidera factor 4. Through TCRdb reprocessing, the reads give one entry per CDR3 protein sequence; DNA is omitted. The V and J calls and clone size are TCRdb's, not the authors'. This sample's table contains over 150,000 distinct CDR3 sequences. The ten largest account for just under 0.5% of the sample.

CDR1 and CDR2 were assigned from the germline V gene as MDHEN and SYDVKM. Inclusive of the bounding cysteine and phenylalanine, the CDR3 is 16 residues long. No DNA was logged. The sample was naive CXCR3+ CD8+ T cells from blood. Explained via the paper, the cell subset or site label denotes: CD45RO-CCR7+CD27+CD95- naive CD8+ T cells expressing CXCR3 (TNR3+). This TCR came from a human donor in good health. Some clones in this sample may be carry-over from other donors' samples. The sequence is built from TRBV28 and TRBJ2-7; no DNA is available, so the TRBD2 call from TCRdb remains unchecked. The CDR3 protein sequence reads: CASSGGGLAAIYEQYF. With all but the CDR3 taken from the reference TRBV28 and TRBJ2-7 genes, the full variable domain is: DVKVTQSSRYLVKRTGEKVFLECVQDMDHENMFWYRQDPGLGLRLIYFSYDVKMKEKGDIPEGYSVSREKKERFSLILESASTNQTSMYLCASSGGGLAAIYEQYFGPGTRLTVT.